The 10 T cell receptor beta chains presented below share a single source sample, sequenced in a study of blood T cell repertoires in COVID-19. Sequenced by immunoSEQ multiplex PCR; TCRdb stores in-frame clones only, minus some. The sample has approximately 230,000 clones; roughly 87% are singletons. The sample was peripheral blood. Receptors originate from a man between 18 and 29 years old with active or convalescent COVID-19.

V and J are TRBV6-5 and TRBJ2-7, with 7 bases matching TRBD1. The trim removed 0 bases at V and 3 bases at J, leaving 8 bases unmatched. Germline assignment: CDR1 MNHEY and CDR2 SVGAGI. The CDR3 runs to 16 residues. The chain's CDR3 is CASSYSVRQGRYEQYF. CDR3 DNA: TGTGCCAGCAGTTACTCCGTGAGACAGGGTCGCTACGAGCAGTACTTC.

CDR3 bases: TGCAGCTCCCTTTGGGGGGGCGCAGATACGCAGTATTTT. Translated, it gives CSSLWGGADTQYF. This chain uses TRBV29-1 with TRBJ2-3, with D possibly being TRBD2 (7 bases). CDR3 length: 13 residues. V lost 8 bases and J lost 4, with 16 bases in between. The V gene's germline CDR1 is SQVTM and CDR2 ANQGSEA.

The chain links TRBV19 to TRBJ1-4, with D perhaps matching TRBD1 (5 bases). Germline V CDR1 and CDR2: LNHDA, SQIVND (reference sequence). Trimming shortened V by 5 bases and J by 8 bases, and 21 bases separated the two germline ends. The CDR3 covers 16 residues. The CDR3 nucleotides read TGTGCCAGTAGTTTCTCACCGGGACTCTCGCGGGAAAAACTGTTTTTT. Residues: CASSFSPGLSREKLFF. Full variable domain (remainder filled in from reference TRBV19 and TRBJ1-4): DGGITQSPKYLFRKEGQNVTLSCEQNLNHDAMYWYRQDPGQGLRLIYYSQIVNDFQKGDIAEGYSVSREKKESFPLTVTSAQKNPTAFYLCASSFSPGLSREKLFFGSGTQLSVL.

This CDR3 is CASSEEWGGRAPYNEQFF. The CDR3, as DNA: TGTGCCAGCAGTGAAGAATGGGGCGGGAGGGCCCCCTACAATGAGCAGTTCTTC. The genes are TRBV6-1 and TRBJ2-1; 9 nucleotides agree with TRBD2. Germline lookup yields CDR1 MNHNS and CDR2 SASEGT. The CDR3 is 18 residues long. Germline trimming cut 1 base from V and 2 bases from J; bases unmatched to any gene: 9.

This chain links TRBV7-8 with TRBJ2-7; 7 bases fit TRBD1. The germline CDR1 and CDR2 sequences are SGHVS and FQNEAQ. The CDR3 spans 16 residues. Trimming removed 5 bases from V and 12 bases from J; junction bases left unmatched: 22. This CDR3 is CASSLLGQVGTVRLYF. Here the CDR3 DNA reads TGTGCCAGCAGCCTACTAGGACAGGTCGGAACGGTTAGGCTGTACTTC.

This chain uses TRBV19 with TRBJ1-5; the D gene is possibly TRBD1 (6 bases). This CDR3 is built from 14 residues. The V gene lost 7 bases and the J gene lost 0 bases, with 10 bases spanning the gap. CDR1 is LNHDA and CDR2 is SQIVND in the germline V gene (reference sequence). The CDR3 reads CASTSGVSNQPQHF. The CDR3 DNA follows: TGTGCCAGTACTTCAGGGGTTAGCAATCAGCCCCAGCATTTT.

This rearrangement joins TRBV30 to TRBJ1-5; 12 bases align to TRBD1. J was trimmed by 9 bases and V by 2 bases; bases with no gene match: 8. This CDR3 region has 15 residues. Germline lookup yields CDR1 GTSNPN and CDR2 SVGIG (reference sequence). CDR3 sequence reads: CAWSRRDRGLGPQHF. CDR3 DNA sequence: TGTGCCTGGAGTCGCCGGGACAGGGGGCTGGGGCCCCAGCATTTT.

The V call is TRBV5-4, the J call TRBJ2-5; TRBD2 matches 11 bases. Germline-derived CDR1 and CDR2 are SGHNT and YYREEE (reference sequence). V was clipped by 4 bases and J by 1 base; unmatched bases: 3. The CDR3 runs 15 residues. The CDR3 region has the DNA TGTGCCAGCAGCGCGGGGACTAGCGGCCAAGAGACCCAGTACTTC. Translated: CASSAGTSGQETQYF.

This chain links TRBV9 with TRBJ2-6; no clear D. The CDR3 sequence is 15 residues long. Trimming pared 0 bases from V and 4 bases from J, leaving 8 bases between. CDR1 is SGDLS, CDR2 YYNGEE, per germline. The CDR3 region has the DNA TGTGCCAGCAGCGTAGTCCCAGCGGGGGCCAACGTCCTGACTTTC. Residues: CASSVVPAGANVLTF.

This rearrangement joins TRBV11-3 to TRBJ2-7, with TRBD2 matching over 11 bases. V shed 4 bases, J shed 8 bases, and the junction held 7 bases outside the gene matches. Germline CDR1 and CDR2: SGHNT and YENEEA. CDR3 size: 14 residues. The CDR3 bases are TGTGCCAGCAGCTCTACCGGGACTAGCGGCCAGCAGTACTTC. This gives the protein CASSSTGTSGQQYF.